Presented here are 25 T cell receptor beta chains from one specimen sequenced in a study of blood T cell repertoires in COVID-19 (TCRdb year 2020). Receptor libraries were prepared by the immunoSEQ multiplex PCR assay. TCRdb mirrors the immuneACCESS table, restricted to in-frame sequences. Some clones are absent from its copies; in checked studies, under half trace to an unresolved V gene, and the reason for the others is unknown. The sample table lists 27,000 or so clones, roughly 82% of them with a count of one. Together, the top ten hold about 2% of the sample. The specimen was peripheral blood. These receptors came from an older man with active or convalescent COVID-19.

The chain carries TRBV19 and TRBJ2-7; 11 nucleotides match TRBD1. The CDR3 has 15 residues. Germline CDR1 and CDR2: LNHDA and SQIVND (reference sequence). Losses at the gene ends were 3 bases for V and 3 bases for J; bases not matched to a gene: 4. CDR3 nucleotides: TGTGCCAGTAGTATGGGACAGGGGGGCCTCTACGAGCAGTACTTC. Translating it yields CASSMGQGGLYEQYF. The whole variable domain, remainder taken from reference TRBV19 and TRBJ2-7, is DGGITQSPKYLFRKEGQNVTLSCEQNLNHDAMYWYRQDPGQGLRLIYYSQIVNDFQKGDIAEGYSVSREKKESFPLTVTSAQKNPTAFYLCASSMGQGGLYEQYFGPGTRLTVT.

This chain uses TRBV7-2 with TRBJ1-1; TRBD1 matches at 8 bases. Germline lookup yields CDR1 SGHTA and CDR2 FQGNSA. This CDR3 contains 13 residues. J gave up 8 bases and V 8 bases, and 10 bases lay outside the gene matches. CDR3 DNA: TGTGCCAGCTCCCCCGACAGGGGAGGAGAAGCTTTCTTT. Protein sequence: CASSPDRGGEAFF. The full variable domain, completed using reference TRBV7-2 and TRBJ1-1, is GAGVSQSPSNKVTEKGKDVELRCDPISGHTALYWYRQSLGQGLEFLIYFQGNSAPDKSGLPSDRFSAERTGGSVSTLTIQRTQQEDSAVYLCASSPDRGGEAFFGQGTRLTVV.

This clone turned up a few times. This chain joins TRBV24-1 and TRBJ1-1, with D perhaps matching TRBD1 (5 bases). The germline V and J ends were trimmed by 9 bases and 2 bases, with 21 bases remaining between them. CDR1 is KGHDR and CDR2 is SFDVKD in the germline V gene. The CDR3 loop spans 16 amino acids. The CDR3 DNA follows: TGTGCCACCGATATGACAGAGGAATGGAGAAACACTGAAGCTTTCTTT. It encodes CATDMTEEWRNTEAFF.

The genes are TRBV5-6 and TRBJ2-3; 8 bases agree with TRBD1. Germline V gene sequence: CDR1 SGHDT, CDR2 YYEEEE. This CDR3 has 15 residues. The V gene end was trimmed by 4 bases and the J gene end by 5 bases; junction bases not matched to a gene: 9. Written as DNA, the CDR3 is TGTGCCAGCAGCCCCGGGACAGGCGTGTTAGATACGCAGTATTTT. Its translation is CASSPGTGVLDTQYF.

This chain uses TRBV18 with TRBJ2-2; the D gene is possibly TRBD2 (6 bases). V was cut by 4 bases and J by 2 bases, with 8 bases left in between. The CDR3 is 14 residues long. Germline loops: CDR1 KGHSH, CDR2 LQKENI. The CDR3 protein is CASSLAANTGELFF. The CDR3, as DNA: TGTGCCAGCTCACTAGCGGCTAACACCGGGGAGCTGTTTTTT.

J is TRBJ1-2 and V is TRBV15; no firm D call. Germline V CDR1 and CDR2: LNHNV, YYDKDF (reference sequence). V was cut by 4 bases and J by 7 bases, with 10 bases left in between. This CDR3 region has 12 residues. The CDR3: CATSKREGGYTF. The CDR3 coding sequence is TGTGCCACCAGCAAAAGGGAGGGTGGCTACACCTTC.

This sequence joins TRBV4-2 and TRBJ2-3; weak D call: TRBD1 (5 bases). This CDR3 is 16 amino acids long. CDR1 is LGHNA and CDR2 is YNFKEQ in the germline V gene. V was trimmed by 0 bases and J by 4 bases, leaving 14 bases between them. The DNA of the CDR3 is TGTGCCAGCAGCCAAGATTTCGCGCAGGGTTCAGATACGCAGTATTTT. It is translated as CASSQDFAQGSDTQYF.

J is TRBJ1-4 and V is TRBV6-5; D unresolved. With 6 bases removed from V and 1 base from J, the gap between germline ends came to 9 bases. This CDR3 spans 14 amino acids. The germline gives CDR1 MNHEY, CDR2 SVGAGI. DNA of the CDR3: TGTGCCAGCAGGTTTATTCGAACTAATGAAAAACTGTTTTTT. The encoded protein is CASRFIRTNEKLFF.

The rearrangement uses TRBV7-6 and TRBJ2-3; possibly TRBD2 for D (6 bases). Trimming shortened V by 5 bases and J by 0 bases, and 15 bases separated the two germline ends. This CDR3 comprises 16 residues. Germline lookup yields CDR1 SGHVS and CDR2 FNYEAQ. CDR3 in amino acids: CASSPRDFVSTDTQYF. The CDR3 DNA reads as TGTGCCAGCAGCCCTCGGGACTTCGTCAGCACAGATACGCAGTATTTT.

This chain joins TRBV18 and TRBJ1-1; a weak D match, TRBD1 (5 bases). This CDR3 comprises 13 residues. The germline V gene encodes CDR1 KGHSH and CDR2 LQKENI. Trimming left V 3 bases short and J 11 bases short, with 16 bases between. The CDR3 DNA reads TGTGCCAGCTCACCGGACGGGGGTCTCTCCGCTTTCTTT. This sequence encodes CASSPDGGLSAFF. Complete variable domain (other parts from reference TRBV18 and TRBJ1-1): NAGVMQNPRHLVRRRGQEARLRCSPMKGHSHVYWYRQLPEEGLKFMVYLQKENIIDESGMPKERFSAEFPKEGPSILRIQQVVRGDSAAYFCASSPDGGLSAFFGQGTRLTVV.

J is TRBJ2-5 and V is TRBV4-1, with 7 bases identical to TRBD1. The CDR3 contains 17 residues. Germline V gene data show CDR1 as MGHRA and CDR2 as YSYEKL. Germline trimming cut 3 bases from V and 3 bases from J; bases unmatched to any gene: 13. CDR3 sequence: CASSQARTGTEEETQYF. Here the CDR3 DNA reads TGCGCCAGCAGCCAGGCGAGAACCGGGACAGAAGAAGAGACCCAGTACTTC.

The chain employs TRBV2 and TRBJ1-4; maybe TRBD1 (5 bases). This CDR3 is built from 12 residues. The germline CDR1 and CDR2 sequences are SNHLY and FYNNEI. V dropped 7 bases and J dropped 4 bases, with 7 bases sitting between them. This CDR3 is CASKTVNEKLFF. For the CDR3, the DNA is TGTGCCAGCAAGACAGTTAATGAAAAACTGTTTTTT.

The V and J genes are TRBV28 and TRBJ2-1; 7 bases align to TRBD2. J was trimmed by 9 bases and V by 5 bases; bases with no gene match: 19. The germline CDR1 and CDR2 sequences are MDHEN and SYDVKM. This CDR3 is built from 17 residues. CDR3 in amino acids: CASSLRAGRREGREQFF. The CDR3 region has the DNA TGTGCCAGCAGTCTGCGGGCAGGGAGGAGGGAGGGCCGTGAGCAGTTCTTC.

This chain uses TRBV25-1 with TRBJ1-5; no clear D. The CDR3 length is 13 residues. CDR1 and CDR2 (germline): MGHDK, SYGVNS. Deletions cut 3 bases from V and 11 bases from J, with 14 bases between. CDR3 region: CASSDYSGSAQHF. In DNA form, the CDR3 reads TGTGCCAGCAGTGACTACAGCGGTTCGGCCCAGCATTTT.

The chain links TRBV27 to TRBJ2-5; the D gene is possibly TRBD2 (6 bases). The V gene's germline CDR1 is MNHEY and CDR2 SMNVEV (reference sequence). CDR3 length: 14 residues. Trimming took 8 bases from V and 4 from J, leaving 17 bases between them. CDR3 sequence reads: CASRRTTNGETQYF. Here the CDR3 DNA reads TGTGCCAGCCGTCGGACTACGAACGGAGAGACCCAGTACTTC.

This sequence joins TRBV19 and TRBJ2-3; 8 nucleotides line up with TRBD2. The germline gives CDR1 LNHDA, CDR2 SQIVND (reference sequence). The CDR3 loop spans 20 amino acids. V shed 1 base and J 9 bases; nucleotides not matched to a gene: 24. CDR3 in DNA: TGTGCCAGTAGTATAGCTCCTGAGGCGGGAGGCCCTCAATGGGGTCCGACGCAGTATTTT. Protein product: CASSIAPEAGGPQWGPTQYF.

CDR3: CASSVGHRGGSYNEQFF. The CDR3 nucleotides are TGTGCCAGCAGCGTAGGACACAGGGGAGGCTCCTACAATGAGCAGTTCTTC. J is TRBJ2-1 and V is TRBV9, with D possibly TRBD1 on 7 matching bases. Germline V gene lookup returns CDR1 SGDLS and CDR2 YYNGEE. Trimming removed 0 bases at V and 0 bases at J, with 13 bases between. The CDR3 contains 17 residues.

The chain links TRBV19 to TRBJ2-5, with D unclear. The CDR3 runs to 12 residues. The ends were cut back, 7 bases at V and 2 bases at J, with 8 bases in the middle. From germline, CDR1 is LNHDA and CDR2 SQIVND (reference sequence). Here the CDR3 DNA reads TGTGCCAGTATGTCGCAGCAAGAGACCCAGTACTTC. As protein: CASMSQQETQYF.

The J gene is TRBJ2-3, the V gene TRBV12-3 or TRBV12-4, with D unclear. V lost 6 bases and J 3 bases, leaving 10 bases between the germline ends. The CDR3 totals 13 residues. As DNA, the CDR3 is TGTGCCAGCAGACCAATGAGGACAGATACGCAGTATTTT. Translated, it gives CASRPMRTDTQYF.

CDR3 protein: CASRHTAGGHGETQYF. CDR3 nucleotides: TGTGCCAGCAGACATACAGCGGGAGGGCACGGAGAGACCCAGTACTTC. This chain uses TRBV6-4 with TRBJ2-5, with 10 bases fitting TRBD2. With V trimmed by 6 bases and J by 4 bases, 11 bases remained unmatched. This CDR3 has 16 amino acids. Germline lookup yields CDR1 MRHNA and CDR2 SNTAGT.

The rearrangement joins TRBV2 to TRBJ1-4; the D gene is possibly TRBD1 (5 bases). The ends were cut back, 7 bases at V and 7 bases at J, with 13 bases in the middle. The CDR3 length is 13 residues. CDR1 is SNHLY, CDR2 FYNNEI, per germline. DNA of the CDR3: TGTGCCAGCACCGGCAGGGTTGGTGAAAAACTGTTTTTT. It encodes CASTGRVGEKLFF.

This clone occurred once. This chain uses TRBV29-1 with TRBJ2-7, with 10 bases identical to TRBD1. V was pared by 1 base and J by 3 bases, with 0 bases of the junction left unmatched. The CDR3 has 13 amino acids. Per the germline V gene, CDR1 is SQVTM and CDR2 is ANQGSEA. CDR3 loop: CSVEGTGGYEQYF. The CDR3, as DNA: TGCAGCGTTGAAGGGACAGGGGGCTACGAGCAGTACTTC.

CDR3: CASSNGQPNTEAFF. CDR3 nucleotides: TGCGCCAGCAGCAACGGACAGCCGAACACTGAAGCTTTCTTT. The rearrangement uses TRBV5-1 and TRBJ1-1, with D possibly TRBD1 on 6 matching bases. CDR1 is SGHRS and CDR2 is YFSETQ in the germline V gene. With 4 bases removed from V and 1 base from J, the gap between germline ends came to 11 bases. This CDR3 region has 14 residues.

This clone has only a few counts. The chain recombines TRBV28 with TRBJ2-7, with TRBD1 identical over 7 bases. Per germline, CDR1 MDHEN and CDR2 SYDVKM. The CDR3 has 15 amino acids. With V trimmed by 6 bases and J by 4 bases, 12 bases remained unmatched. The CDR3 coding sequence is TGTGCCAGCAGCAGACCGGGACAGAGGTCTTACGAGCAGTACTTC. Translated: CASSRPGQRSYEQYF.

This chain links TRBV9 with TRBJ2-7, with no clear D. Trimming pared 0 bases from V and 6 bases from J, leaving 13 bases between. The CDR3 extends over 14 amino acids. In germline, CDR1 is SGDLS, CDR2 YYNGEE. In DNA form, the CDR3 reads TGTGCCAGCAGCGTAGGAGGTTTTAGTTTCGAGCAGTACTTC. Protein sequence: CASSVGGFSFEQYF.